The subject of this entry is one TCR beta chain. The antigen remains unidentified. The source of the sample is a study of cytomegalovirus exposure and HLA in healthy donors. Study outcomes and limitations: Most CMV-associated TCR beta chains appeared HLA-restricted in a later analysis. TCR beta chains numbering about 160 were designated cytomegalovirus-associated.

Primers included in the PCR were 60 Vbeta and 13 Jbeta primers. Per the authors' pipeline: The count from a later analysis was 79 million or so unique TCR beta chains, about 9.9 million of them shared. Here immunoSEQ multiplex PCR was the method, and the copy in TCRdb shows in-frame clones only, minus some. The V and J calls and clone size are taken from that table; D and trimming were inferred from the DNA. The sample consists of about 160,000 clones, under 80% of them appearing once. This CDR3 has 16 amino acids. The V end was cut by 0 bases, the J end by 0 bases, with 12 bases between. CDR1 and CDR2 from the germline V gene are SGHRS and YFSETQ.

This chain connects TRBV5-1 to TRBJ1-1; possibly TRBD1 for D (6 bases). The sequenced sample consisted of PBMCs. The origin of this receptor is a woman aged 30 to 39 in good health and CMV-seronegative. In DNA form, the CDR3 reads TGCGCCAGCAGCTTGGCTCGGGGGGACATGAACACTGAAGCTTTCTTT. The encoded protein is CASSLARGDMNTEAFF.